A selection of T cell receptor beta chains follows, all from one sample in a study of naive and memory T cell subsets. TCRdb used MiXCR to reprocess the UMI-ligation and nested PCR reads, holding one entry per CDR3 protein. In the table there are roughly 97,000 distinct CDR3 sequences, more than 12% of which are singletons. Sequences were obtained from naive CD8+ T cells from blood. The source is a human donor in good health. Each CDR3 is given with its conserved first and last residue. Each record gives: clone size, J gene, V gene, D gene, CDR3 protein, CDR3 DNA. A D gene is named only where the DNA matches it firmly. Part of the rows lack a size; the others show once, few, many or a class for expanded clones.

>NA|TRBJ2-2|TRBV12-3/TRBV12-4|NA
CASGQGIGELFF
TGTGCCAGCGGCCAGGGGATCGGGGAGCTGTTTTTT
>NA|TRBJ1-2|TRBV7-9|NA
CASSLPPGIEDNYGYTF
TGTGCCAGCAGCTTACCCCCAGGGATTGAAGATAACTATGGCTACACCTTC
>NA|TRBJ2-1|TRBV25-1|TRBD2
CASSEYSGGSGYNEQFF
TGTGCCAGCAGTGAATACAGTGGCGGGAGCGGCTACAATGAGCAGTTCTTC
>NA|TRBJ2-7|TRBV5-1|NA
CASSPQGPSSYEQYF
TGCGCCAGCAGCCCTCAGGGACCCTCCTCCTACGAGCAGTACTTC
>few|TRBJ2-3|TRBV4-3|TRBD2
CASSQGLAGVPGQYF
TGCGCCAGCAGCCAGGGACTAGCGGGGGTCCCGGGGCAGTATTTT
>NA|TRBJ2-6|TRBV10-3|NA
CAISGELGANVLTF
TGTGCCATCAGTGGGGAGCTTGGGGCCAACGTCCTGACTTTC
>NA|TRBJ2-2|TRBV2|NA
CASLVRSPGELFF
TGTGCCAGCCTCGTTCGCTCCCCCGGGGAGCTGTTTTTT
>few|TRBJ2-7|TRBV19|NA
CASSPSSGDTYEQYF
TGTGCCAGTAGCCCGAGTAGTGGGGATACCTACGAGCAGTACTTC
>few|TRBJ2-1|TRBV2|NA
CASSESHEQFF
TGTGCCAGCAGTGAGTCTCATGAGCAGTTCTTC
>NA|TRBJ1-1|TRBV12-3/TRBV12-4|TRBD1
CASILGTGTEAFF
TGTGCCAGCATTTTAGGGACAGGGACTGAAGCTTTCTTT
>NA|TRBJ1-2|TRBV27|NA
CASSLRGAYGYTF
TGTGCCAGCAGTTTGCGGGGGGCCTATGGCTACACCTTC
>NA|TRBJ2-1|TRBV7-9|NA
CASSYPGPYNEQFF
TGTGCCAGCAGCTACCCGGGACCTTACAATGAGCAGTTCTTC
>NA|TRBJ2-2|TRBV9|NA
CASSVGGNTGELFF
TGTGCCAGCAGCGTAGGGGGAAACACCGGGGAGCTGTTTTTT
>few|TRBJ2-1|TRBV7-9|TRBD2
CASSLVLAGYNEQFF
TGTGCCAGCAGCTTAGTACTAGCGGGGTACAATGAGCAGTTCTTC
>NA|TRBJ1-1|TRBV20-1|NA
CSAPRGVSTEAFF
TGCAGTGCCCCGAGAGGGGTAAGCACTGAAGCTTTCTTT
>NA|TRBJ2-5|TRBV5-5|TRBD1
CASSPPTGWKETQYF
TGTGCCAGCAGCCCTCCGACAGGGTGGAAAGAGACCCAGTACTTC
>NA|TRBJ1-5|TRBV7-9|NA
CASSLDSMGNQPQHF
TGTGCCAGCAGCTTAGACTCGATGGGGAATCAGCCCCAGCATTTT
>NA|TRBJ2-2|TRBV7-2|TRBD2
CASSLGAGGSNTGELFF
TGTGCCAGCAGCTTAGGGGCGGGGGGATCAAACACCGGGGAGCTGTTTTTT
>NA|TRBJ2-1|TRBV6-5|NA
CASSRLEGYNEQFF
TGTGCCAGCAGCCGACTGGAGGGCTACAATGAGCAGTTCTTC
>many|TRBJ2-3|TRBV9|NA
CASSGQESTDTQYF
TGTGCCAGCAGCGGGCAGGAAAGCACAGATACGCAGTATTTT
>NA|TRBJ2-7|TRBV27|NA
CASSLSSEWAGAYEQYF
TGTGCCAGCAGTTTATCCAGTGAATGGGCAGGGGCCTACGAGCAGTACTTC
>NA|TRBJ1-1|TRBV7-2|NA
CASSPGGVGAFF
TGTGCCAGCAGCCCCGGTGGGGTTGGAGCTTTCTTT
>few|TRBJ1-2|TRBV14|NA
CASTQGWNYGYTF
TGTGCCAGCACTCAAGGGTGGAACTATGGCTACACCTTC
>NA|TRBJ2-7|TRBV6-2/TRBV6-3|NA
CASSSPGVGGVYEQYF
TGTGCCAGCAGTTCACCCGGCGTTGGGGGAGTGTACGAGCAGTACTTC
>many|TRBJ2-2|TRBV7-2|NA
CASSLGLRVGELFF
TGTGCCAGCAGCTTAGGCCTGAGGGTCGGGGAGCTGTTTTTT
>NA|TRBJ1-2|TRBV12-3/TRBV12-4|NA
CASSPDGGYGYTF
TGTGCCAGCAGTCCCGATGGGGGCTATGGCTACACCTTC
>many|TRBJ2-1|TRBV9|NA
CASSVEGRGSEDEQFF
TGTGCCAGCAGCGTAGAAGGCAGGGGTTCGGAAGATGAGCAGTTCTTC
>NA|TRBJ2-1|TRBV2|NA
CASRGLGLTYNEQFF
TGTGCCAGCAGGGGGTTGGGGCTAACGTACAATGAGCAGTTCTTC
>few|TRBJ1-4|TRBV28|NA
CASSLSILGEKLFF
TGTGCCAGCAGTTTATCCATTCTAGGTGAAAAACTGTTTTTT
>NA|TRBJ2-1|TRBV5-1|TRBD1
CASSSDRDRGRDEQFF
TGCGCCAGCAGCTCCGACCGGGACAGGGGACGGGATGAGCAGTTCTTC
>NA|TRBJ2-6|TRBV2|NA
CASSNDPGSGANVLTF
TGTGCCAGCAGTAACGATCCGGGGTCTGGGGCCAACGTCCTGACTTTC
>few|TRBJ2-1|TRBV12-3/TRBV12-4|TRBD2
CASSPPQGLAGEQFF
TGTGCCAGCAGTCCGCCTCAAGGACTAGCGGGGGAGCAGTTCTTC
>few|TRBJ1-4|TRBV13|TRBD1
CASSNSGQGEEKLFF
TGTGCCAGCAGCAACTCGGGACAGGGAGAGGAAAAACTGTTTTTT
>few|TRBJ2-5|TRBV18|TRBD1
CASSQGTGVQETQYF
TGTGCCAGCTCACAAGGGACAGGGGTCCAAGAGACCCAGTACTTC